This entry describes one T cell receptor beta chain. Original data processing: Reference gene primer amplification in the assay estimated nucleated cell counts. Sequencing was performed with immunoSEQ multiplex PCR; in TCRdb, only in-frame clones are kept and a portion is missing. D and trimming were read from the DNA, whereas the V and J calls and clone size are those reported in that table. The sample lists some 170,000 clones; over 75% were seen once. The CDR3 consists of 13 residues. V lost 6 bases to trimming and J lost 0 bases, with 6 bases between them. CDR1 and CDR2 from the germline V gene are MNHEY and SMNVEV (reference sequence). This record belongs to a study of blood T cell repertoires in COVID-19. Background on the study: Sites across the United States, Italy and Spain contributed samples from acute and convalescent COVID-19. Sample material is recorded as cDNA or gDNA derived from T cells, B-cell-depleted T cells, or PBMCs.

This chain connects TRBV27 to TRBJ1-3; no clear D gene. The sample was peripheral blood. The sequence came from a man in his sixties with active or convalescent COVID-19. The CDR3 loop is CASRGHSGNTIYF. The CDR3 nucleotides are TGTGCCAGCAGGGGCCACTCTGGAAACACCATATATTTT.